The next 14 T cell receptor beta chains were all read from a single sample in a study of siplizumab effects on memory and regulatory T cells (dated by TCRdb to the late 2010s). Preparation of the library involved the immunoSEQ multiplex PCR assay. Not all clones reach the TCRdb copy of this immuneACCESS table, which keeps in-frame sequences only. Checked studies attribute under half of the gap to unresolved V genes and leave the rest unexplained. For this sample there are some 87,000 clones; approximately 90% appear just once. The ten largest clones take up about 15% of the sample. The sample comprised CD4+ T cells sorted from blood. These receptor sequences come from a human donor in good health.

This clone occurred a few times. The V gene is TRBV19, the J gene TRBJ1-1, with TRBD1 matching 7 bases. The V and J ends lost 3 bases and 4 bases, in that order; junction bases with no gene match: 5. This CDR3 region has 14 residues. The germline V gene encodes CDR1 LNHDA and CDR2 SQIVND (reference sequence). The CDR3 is CASSITGDFTEAFF. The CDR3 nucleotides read TGTGCCAGTAGTATTACAGGGGACTTCACTGAAGCTTTCTTT.

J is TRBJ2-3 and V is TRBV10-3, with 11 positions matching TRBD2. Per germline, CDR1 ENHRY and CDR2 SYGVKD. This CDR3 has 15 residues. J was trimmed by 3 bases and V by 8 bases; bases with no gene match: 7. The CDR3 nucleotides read TGTGCCATCGCCGCCGGGACTAGCGGAACAGATACGCAGTATTTT. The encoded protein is CAIAAGTSGTDTQYF.

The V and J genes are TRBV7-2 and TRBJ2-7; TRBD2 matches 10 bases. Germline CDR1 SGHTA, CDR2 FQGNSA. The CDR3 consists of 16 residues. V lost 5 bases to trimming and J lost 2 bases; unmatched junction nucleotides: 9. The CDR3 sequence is CASSPRRTSGPYEQYF. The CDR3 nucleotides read TGTGCCAGCAGCCCACGCCGGACTAGCGGTCCCTACGAGCAGTACTTC.

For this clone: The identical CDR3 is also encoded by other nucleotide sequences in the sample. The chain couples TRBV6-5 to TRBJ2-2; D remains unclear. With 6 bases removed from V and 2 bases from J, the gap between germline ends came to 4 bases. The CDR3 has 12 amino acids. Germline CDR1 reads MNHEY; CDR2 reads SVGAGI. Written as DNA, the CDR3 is TGTGCCAGCAGCCGAAACACCGGGGAGCTGTTTTTT. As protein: CASSRNTGELFF.

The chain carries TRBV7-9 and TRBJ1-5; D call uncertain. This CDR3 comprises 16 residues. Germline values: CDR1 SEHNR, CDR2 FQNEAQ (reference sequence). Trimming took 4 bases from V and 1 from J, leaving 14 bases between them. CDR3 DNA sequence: TGTGCCAGCAGCTCCGGGAGGACTGGGAGCAATCAGCCCCAGCATTTT. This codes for CASSSGRTGSNQPQHF.

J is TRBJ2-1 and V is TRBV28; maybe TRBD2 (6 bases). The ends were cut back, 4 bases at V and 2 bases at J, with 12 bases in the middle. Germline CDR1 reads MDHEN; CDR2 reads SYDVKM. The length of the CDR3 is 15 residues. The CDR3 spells CASSWSGGTYNEQFF. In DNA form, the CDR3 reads TGTGCCAGCAGTTGGTCCGGGGGTACCTACAATGAGCAGTTCTTC.

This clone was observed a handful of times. The CDR3 nucleotides are TGTGCCAGCAGTGACCGGACTAGCGGGAACAACTACGAGCAGTACTTC. This encodes CASSDRTSGNNYEQYF. The chain recombines TRBV2 with TRBJ2-7; TRBD2 matches at 12 bases. CDR3 size: 16 residues. V shed 3 bases and J 3 bases; nucleotides not matched to a gene: 6. CDR1 is SNHLY and CDR2 is FYNNEI in the germline V gene.

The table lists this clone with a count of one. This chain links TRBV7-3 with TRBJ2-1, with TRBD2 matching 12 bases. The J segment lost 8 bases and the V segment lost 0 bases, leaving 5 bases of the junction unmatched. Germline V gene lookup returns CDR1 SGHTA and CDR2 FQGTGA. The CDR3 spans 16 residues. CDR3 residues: CASSLTMTSGGDEQFF. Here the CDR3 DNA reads TGTGCCAGCAGCTTAACGATGACTAGCGGGGGAGATGAGCAGTTCTTC.

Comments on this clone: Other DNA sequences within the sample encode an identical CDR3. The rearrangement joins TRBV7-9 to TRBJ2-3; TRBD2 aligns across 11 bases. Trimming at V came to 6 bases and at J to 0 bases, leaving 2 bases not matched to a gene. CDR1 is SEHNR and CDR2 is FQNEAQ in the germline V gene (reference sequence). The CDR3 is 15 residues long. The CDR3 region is CASSRTSGSTDTQYF. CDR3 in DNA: TGTGCCAGCAGTCGGACTAGCGGGAGCACAGATACGCAGTATTTT.

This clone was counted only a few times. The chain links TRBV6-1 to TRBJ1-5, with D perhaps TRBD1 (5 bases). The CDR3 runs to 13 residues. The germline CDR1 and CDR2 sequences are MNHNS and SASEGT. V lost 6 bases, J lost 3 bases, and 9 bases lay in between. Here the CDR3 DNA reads TGTGCCAGCAGAGGGGCGCCCAATCAGCCCCAGCATTTT. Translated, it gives CASRGAPNQPQHF.

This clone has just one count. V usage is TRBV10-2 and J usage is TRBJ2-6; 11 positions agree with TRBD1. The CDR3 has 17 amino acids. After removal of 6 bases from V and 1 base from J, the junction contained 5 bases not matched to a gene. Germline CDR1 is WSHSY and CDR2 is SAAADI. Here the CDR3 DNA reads TGCGCCAGCAGGGGACAGGGGGTTAGATCTGGGGCCAACGTCCTGACTTTC. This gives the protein CASRGQGVRSGANVLTF.

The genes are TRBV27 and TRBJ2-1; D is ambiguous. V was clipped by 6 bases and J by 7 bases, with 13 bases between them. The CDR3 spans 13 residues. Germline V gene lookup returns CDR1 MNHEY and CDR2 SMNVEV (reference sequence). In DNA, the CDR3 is TGTGCCAGCAGGGCTAGGTCATTAAATGAGCAGTTCTTC. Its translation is CASRARSLNEQFF.

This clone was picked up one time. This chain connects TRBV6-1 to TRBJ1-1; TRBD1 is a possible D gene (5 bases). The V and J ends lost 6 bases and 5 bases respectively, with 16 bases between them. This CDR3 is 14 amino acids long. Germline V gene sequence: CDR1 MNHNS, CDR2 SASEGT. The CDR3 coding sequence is TGTGCCAGCAGCGAAACAGGTCCCCATACTGAAGCTTTCTTT. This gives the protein CASSETGPHTEAFF.

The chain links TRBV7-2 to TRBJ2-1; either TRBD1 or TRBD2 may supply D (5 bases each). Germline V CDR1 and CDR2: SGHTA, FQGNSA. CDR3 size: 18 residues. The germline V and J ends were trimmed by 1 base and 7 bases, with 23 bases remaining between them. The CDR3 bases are TGTGCCAGCAGCTTAGGGGGCAGCTGGAACGGGGTAGGGAATGAGCAGTTCTTC. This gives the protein CASSLGGSWNGVGNEQFF.